This is a list of T cell receptor beta chains from one sample in a study of OX40 agonist ivuxolimab in advanced cancers. Data came from immunoSEQ multiplex PCR; TCRdb stores just in-frame clones and leaves some out. The sample shows tens of thousands of clones, 70% to 90% of them seen only once. Sample: CD4+ or CD8+ T cells sorted from blood, taken in a trial of the OX40 agonist ivuxolimab. The receptor set was obtained from an adult with an advanced solid tumor such as melanoma, head and neck, liver or kidney cancer. The CDR3 runs from the conserved cysteine through the conserved F or W. The order of the fields is clone size, V gene, J gene, D gene, CDR3 protein, CDR3 DNA. A D gene is named only where the DNA matches it firmly. A row's size may be missing; if present it is once, few, many or a size class.

>.|TRBV2|TRBJ2-2|TRBD2
CASTQLAGNTNTGELFF
TGTGCCAGCACCCAACTAGCGGGGAATACGAACACCGGGGAGCTGTTTTTT
>.|TRBV7-9|TRBJ2-3|TRBD2
CASSRGLAVDTQYF
TGTGCCAGCAGCAGGGGACTAGCGGTAGATACGCAGTATTTT
>.|TRBV11-2|TRBJ2-3|TRBD1
CASSPDRGDTQYF
TGTGCCAGCAGTCCTGACAGGGGAGATACGCAGTATTTT
>.|TRBV5-1|TRBJ2-7|.
CASSLVPGVYEQYF
TGCGCCAGCAGCTTGGTTCCAGGGGTCTACGAGCAGTACTTC
>.|TRBV18|TRBJ1-6|TRBD1
CASSPSDRVESPLHF
TGTGCCAGCTCACCATCCGACAGGGTCGAATCACCCCTCCACTTT
>.|TRBV4-1|TRBJ1-4|.
CASSVQWGLDEKLFF
TGCGCCAGCAGCGTACAATGGGGGTTGGATGAAAAACTGTTTTTT
>.|TRBV9|TRBJ1-3|.
CASNKPGNTIYF
TGTGCCAGCAATAAACCTGGAAACACCATATATTTT
>few|TRBV7-8|TRBJ1-1|.
CASSFRGLNTEAFF
TGTGCCAGCAGCTTCCGGGGCTTGAACACTGAAGCTTTCTTT
>.|TRBV19|TRBJ2-7|.
CASSIGGTRYEQYF
TGTGCCAGTAGTATAGGGGGGACCAGGTACGAGCAGTACTTC
>.|TRBV6-5|TRBJ2-5|TRBD1
CASSRPTGAVKTQYF
TGTGCCAGCAGCCGCCCCACAGGGGCGGTAAAGACCCAGTACTTC
>.|TRBV7-9|TRBJ1-1|TRBD1
CASSFPGQSVNTEAFF
TGTGCCAGCAGCTTCCCGGGACAGTCCGTGAACACTGAAGCTTTCTTT
>.|TRBV6-5|TRBJ1-2|.
CASSYSSTREDYTF
TGTGCCAGCAGTTACTCGTCGACGAGGGAAGACTACACCTTC
>.|TRBV7-3|TRBJ2-3|TRBD2
CASSPEAGGRDTQYF
TGTGCCAGCAGCCCCGAGGCGGGAGGGCGAGATACGCAGTATTTT
>.|TRBV25-1|TRBJ2-7|TRBD1
CASRGQGLYEQYF
TGTGCCAGCAGGGGACAGGGACTCTACGAGCAGTACTTC
>.|TRBV5-1|TRBJ2-1|.
CASSLVFNEQFF
TGCGCCAGCAGCTTGGTGTTCAATGAGCAGTTCTTC
>.|TRBV6-5|TRBJ1-5|.
CATIGGFNQPQHF
TGTGCCACCATCGGGGGATTCAATCAGCCCCAGCATTTT
>.|TRBV7-3|TRBJ2-3|.
CASSRGGRTDTQYF
TGTGCCAGCAGTCGAGGTGGGCGCACAGATACGCAGTATTTT
>.|TRBV5-8|TRBJ2-3|.
CASSLGTLITDTQYF
TGTGCCAGCAGCTTGGGAACGTTAATCACAGATACGCAGTATTTT
>once|TRBV2|TRBJ1-2|.
CASRRDLNYGYTF
TGTGCCAGCCGACGGGACCTTAACTATGGCTACACCTTC
>.|TRBV5-4|TRBJ1-1|.
CASSATSNTEAFF
TGTGCCAGCAGCGCCACCTCTAACACTGAAGCTTTCTTT
>.|TRBV7-9|TRBJ1-2|TRBD1
CASSSRQGARSGYTF
TGTGCCAGCAGCTCCAGACAGGGGGCGAGATCTGGCTACACCTTC
>few|TRBV18|TRBJ2-3|TRBD1
CASSPGTGMFPDTQYF
TGTGCCAGCTCCCCAGGGACAGGGATGTTCCCAGATACGCAGTATTTT
>.|TRBV19|TRBJ2-5|.
CASSQSGEETQYF
TGTGCCAGTAGCCAGTCAGGCGAAGAGACCCAGTACTTC
>.|TRBV10-1|TRBJ1-5|TRBD1
CASSDPRQGPAKPQHF
TGCGCCAGTAGTGACCCCCGACAGGGCCCAGCGAAGCCCCAGCATTTT
>.|TRBV7-2|TRBJ1-5|.
CASSPRAGWNQPQHF
TGTGCCAGCAGCCCCAGGGCGGGGTGGAATCAGCCCCAGCATTTT
>.|TRBV11-2|TRBJ2-7|.
CASSSPGVWGPPYEQYF
TGTGCCAGCAGCTCCCCTGGGGTGTGGGGCCCGCCCTACGAGCAGTACTTC
>.|TRBV27|TRBJ1-1|.
CASSLSPGRNTEAFF
TGTGCCAGCAGTTTATCGCCAGGGCGGAACACTGAAGCTTTCTTT
>.|TRBV28|TRBJ1-1|.
CASISLRFTRNTEAFF
TGTGCCAGCATTTCCCTCCGCTTCACAAGGAACACTGAAGCTTTCTTT
>.|TRBV7-2|TRBJ2-1|.
CASRLGNNEQFF
TGTGCCAGCAGACTAGGTAACAATGAGCAGTTCTTC
>.|TRBV30|TRBJ1-5|.
CAWSVEINQPQHF
TGTGCCTGGAGTGTTGAAATCAATCAGCCCCAGCATTTT
>.|TRBV7-9|TRBJ1-1|.
CASSLGPGGLNPEAFF
TGTGCCAGCAGCTTAGGGCCTGGGGGACTGAACCCTGAAGCTTTCTTT
>.|TRBV29-1|TRBJ2-2|.
CSVEEGTGELFF
TGCAGCGTTGAAGAGGGCACCGGGGAGCTGTTTTTT
>.|TRBV4-3|TRBJ1-2|.
CASSQEPGNGYTF
TGCGCCAGCAGCCAAGAGCCGGGGAATGGCTACACCTTC
>.|TRBV5-4|TRBJ1-1|.
CASSLDIGAGNTEAFF
TGTGCCAGCAGCTTGGATATAGGGGCCGGGAACACTGAAGCTTTCTTT
>.|TRBV27|TRBJ2-7|.
CASSFTRGAYEQYF
TGTGCCAGCAGTTTCACCAGGGGAGCCTACGAGCAGTACTTC
>.|TRBV12-2|TRBJ2-4|.
CASRFIKVRDRVNIQYF
TGTGCAAGTCGCTTCATAAAGGTTCGAGACAGGGTAAACATTCAGTACTTC
>.|TRBV7-2|TRBJ2-3|TRBD2
CASSLGPPGLAGTDTQYF
TGTGCCAGCAGCTTAGGGCCCCCGGGACTAGCGGGGACAGATACGCAGTATTTT
>once|TRBV7-3|TRBJ1-2|.
CASSPGSAGYGYTF
TGTGCCAGCAGCCCGGGGTCTGCGGGCTATGGCTACACCTTC
>.|TRBV4-3|TRBJ2-7|.
CASSRDYRYSYEQYF
TGCGCCAGCAGCCGAGACTACAGATACTCCTACGAGCAGTACTTC
>.|TRBV5-5|TRBJ1-3|TRBD1
CASSLSGQRASGNTIYF
TGTGCCAGCAGCTTGTCGGGACAGCGAGCTTCTGGAAACACCATATATTTT
>few|TRBV7-3|TRBJ2-7|TRBD2
CASSSSGGTYEQYF
TGTGCCAGCAGCTCTAGCGGGGGGACCTACGAGCAGTACTTC
>.|TRBV7-2|TRBJ2-5|.
CASSPDPQETQYF
TGTGCCAGCAGCCCTGACCCCCAAGAGACCCAGTACTTC
>.|TRBV25-1|TRBJ1-2|.
CASTEGAAYGYTF
TGTGCCAGCACTGAAGGGGCAGCCTATGGCTACACCTTC
>.|TRBV28|TRBJ2-5|TRBD1
CASSGDSIQWTQYF
TGTGCCAGCAGTGGGGACAGCATTCAGTGGACCCAGTACTTC
>.|TRBV9|TRBJ1-3|.
CASSVGVENTIYF
TGTGCCAGCAGCGTTGGGGTAGAGAACACCATATATTTT
>once|TRBV5-1|TRBJ1-2|TRBD1
CASSLTGGGYGYTF
TGCGCCAGCAGCCTAACAGGGGGTGGCTATGGCTACACCTTC
>.|TRBV5-4|TRBJ1-2|.
CASSLRDNYGYTF
TGTGCCAGCAGCTTACGGGACAACTATGGCTACACCTTC
>.|TRBV5-1|TRBJ1-1|TRBD1
CASSLTGVSSTEAFF
TGCGCCAGCAGCTTGACAGGGGTTAGTAGCACTGAAGCTTTCTTT
>few|TRBV6-1|TRBJ1-4|.
CASSGGGVWEKLFF
TGTGCCAGCAGCGGGGGAGGGGTTTGGGAAAAACTGTTTTTT
>.|TRBV6-6|TRBJ2-6|.
CASSSSVPRVLTF
TGTGCCAGCAGTTCTTCAGTACCGCGCGTCCTGACTTTC